This T cell receptor (beta chain) derives from a study of blood T cell repertoires in COVID-19. Germline assignment: CDR1 SGHVS and CDR2 FQNEAQ. The CDR3 has 12 residues. The germline V and J ends were trimmed by 2 bases and 3 bases, with 5 bases remaining between them. The method was immunoSEQ multiplex PCR; TCRdb's version includes in-frame clones alone and lacks a portion of them. The table includes hundreds of thousands of clones, almost 90% detected once. The sequenced material came from peripheral blood. This TCR derives from a man older than 75 with acute or convalescent COVID-19. The V gene is TRBV7-8, the J gene TRBJ2-7, with D uncertain. The CDR3, as DNA: TGTGCCAGCAGCTTAAGCGACTACGAGCAGTACTTC. Its protein is CASSLSDYEQYF. The variable domain in full, completed from reference TRBV7-8 and TRBJ2-7, reads GAGVSQSPRYKVAKRGQDVALRCDPISGHVSLFWYQQALGQGPEFLTYFQNEAQLDKSGLPSDRFFAERPEGSVSTLKIQRTQQEDSAVYLCASSLSDYEQYFGPGTRLTVT.